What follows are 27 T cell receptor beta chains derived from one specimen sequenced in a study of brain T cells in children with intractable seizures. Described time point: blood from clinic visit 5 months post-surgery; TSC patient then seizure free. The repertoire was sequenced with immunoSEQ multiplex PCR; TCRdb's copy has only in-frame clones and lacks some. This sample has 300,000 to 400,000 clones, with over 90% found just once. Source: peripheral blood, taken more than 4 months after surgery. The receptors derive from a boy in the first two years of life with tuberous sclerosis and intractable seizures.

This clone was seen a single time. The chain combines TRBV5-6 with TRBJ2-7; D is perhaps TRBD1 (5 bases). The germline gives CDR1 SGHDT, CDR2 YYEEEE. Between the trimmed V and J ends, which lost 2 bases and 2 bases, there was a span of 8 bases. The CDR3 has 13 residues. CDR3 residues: CASSFRATYEQYF. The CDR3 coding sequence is TGTGCCAGCAGCTTCAGGGCCACCTACGAGCAGTACTTC.

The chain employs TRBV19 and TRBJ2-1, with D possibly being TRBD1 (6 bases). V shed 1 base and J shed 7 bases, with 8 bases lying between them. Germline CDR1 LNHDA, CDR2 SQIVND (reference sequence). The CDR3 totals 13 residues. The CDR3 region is CASSIARGNEQFF. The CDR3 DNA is TGTGCCAGTAGTATAGCTAGGGGGAATGAGCAGTTCTTC.

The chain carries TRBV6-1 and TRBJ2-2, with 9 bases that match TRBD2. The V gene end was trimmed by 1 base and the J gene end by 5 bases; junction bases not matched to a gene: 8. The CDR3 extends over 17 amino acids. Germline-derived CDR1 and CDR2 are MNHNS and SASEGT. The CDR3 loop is CASSEVGGGRGTGELFF. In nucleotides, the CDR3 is TGTGCCAGCAGTGAAGTCGGTGGCGGGAGGGGGACCGGGGAGCTGTTTTTT.

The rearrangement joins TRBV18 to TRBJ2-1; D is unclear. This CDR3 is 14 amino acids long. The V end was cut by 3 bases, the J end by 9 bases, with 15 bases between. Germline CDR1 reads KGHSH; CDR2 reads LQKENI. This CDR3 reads CASSPGLARGEQFF. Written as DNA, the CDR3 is TGTGCCAGCTCACCGGGCTTAGCCCGTGGTGAGCAGTTCTTC.

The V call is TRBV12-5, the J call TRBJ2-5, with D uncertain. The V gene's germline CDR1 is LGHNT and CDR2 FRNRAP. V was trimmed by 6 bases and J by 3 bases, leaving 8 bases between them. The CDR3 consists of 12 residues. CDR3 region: CASGLREETQYF. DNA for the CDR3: TGTGCTAGTGGACTAAGGGAAGAGACCCAGTACTTC. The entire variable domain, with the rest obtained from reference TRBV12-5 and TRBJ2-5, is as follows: DARVTQTPRHKVTEMGQEVTMRCQPILGHNTVFWYRQTMMQGLELLAYFRNRAPLDDSGMPKDRFSAEMPDATLATLKIQPSEPRDSAVYFCASGLREETQYFGPGTRLLVL.

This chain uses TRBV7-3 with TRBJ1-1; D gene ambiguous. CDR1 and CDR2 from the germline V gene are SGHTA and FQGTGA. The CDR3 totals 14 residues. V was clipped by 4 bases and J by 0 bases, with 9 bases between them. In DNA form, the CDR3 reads TGTGCCAGCAGCTCCGGCTTGATGAACACTGAAGCTTTCTTT. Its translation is CASSSGLMNTEAFF.

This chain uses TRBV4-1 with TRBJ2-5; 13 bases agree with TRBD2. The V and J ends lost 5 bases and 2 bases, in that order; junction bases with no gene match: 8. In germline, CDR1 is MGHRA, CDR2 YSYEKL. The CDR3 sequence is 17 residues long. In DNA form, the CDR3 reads TGCGCCAGCAGCTCCCGGACTAGCGGGAGTGTACAAGAGACCCAGTACTTC. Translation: CASSSRTSGSVQETQYF.

The CDR3 is CASSPGDSHYEQYF. The CDR3 DNA reads as TGTGCCAGCAGCCCCGGGGACAGCCACTACGAGCAGTACTTC. J is TRBJ2-7 and V is TRBV7-9; TRBD1 matches 7 bases. After removal of 5 bases from V and 3 bases from J, the junction contained 7 bases not matched to a gene. Germline assignment: CDR1 SEHNR and CDR2 FQNEAQ (reference sequence). The CDR3 length is 14 residues.

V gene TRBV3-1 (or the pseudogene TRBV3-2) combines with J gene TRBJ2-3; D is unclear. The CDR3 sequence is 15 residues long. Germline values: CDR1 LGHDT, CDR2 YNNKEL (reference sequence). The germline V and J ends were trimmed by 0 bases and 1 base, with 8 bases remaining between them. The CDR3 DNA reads TGTGCCAGCAGCCAAGAGGTACGGGGCACAGATACGCAGTATTTT. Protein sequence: CASSQEVRGTDTQYF.

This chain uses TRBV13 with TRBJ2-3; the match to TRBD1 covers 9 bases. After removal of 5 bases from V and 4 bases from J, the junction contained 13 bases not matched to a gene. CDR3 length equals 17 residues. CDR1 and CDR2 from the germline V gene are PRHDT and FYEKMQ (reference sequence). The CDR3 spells CASSLRGQGMGADTQYF. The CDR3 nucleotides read TGTGCCAGCAGCCTCCGGGGACAGGGAATGGGGGCAGATACGCAGTATTTT.

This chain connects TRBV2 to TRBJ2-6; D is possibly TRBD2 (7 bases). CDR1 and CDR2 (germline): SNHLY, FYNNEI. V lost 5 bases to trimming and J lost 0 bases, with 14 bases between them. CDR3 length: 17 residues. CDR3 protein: CASSRGAHHSGANVLTF. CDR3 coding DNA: TGTGCCAGCAGTCGGGGGGCCCACCACTCTGGGGCCAACGTCCTGACTTTC.

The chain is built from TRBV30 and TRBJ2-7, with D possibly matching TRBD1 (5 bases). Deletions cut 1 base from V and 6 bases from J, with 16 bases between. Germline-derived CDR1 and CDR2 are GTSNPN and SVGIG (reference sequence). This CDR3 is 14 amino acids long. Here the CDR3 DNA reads TGTGCCTGGAGTGCCCCGGGCTGGGGCTTCGAGCAGTACTTC. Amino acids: CAWSAPGWGFEQYF.

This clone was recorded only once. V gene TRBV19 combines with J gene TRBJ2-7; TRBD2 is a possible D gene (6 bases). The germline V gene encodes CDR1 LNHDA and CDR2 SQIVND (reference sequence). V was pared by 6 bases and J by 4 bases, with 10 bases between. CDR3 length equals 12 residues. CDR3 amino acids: CASRGGEYEQYF. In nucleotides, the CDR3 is TGTGCCAGTAGAGGCGGGGAGTACGAGCAGTACTTC.

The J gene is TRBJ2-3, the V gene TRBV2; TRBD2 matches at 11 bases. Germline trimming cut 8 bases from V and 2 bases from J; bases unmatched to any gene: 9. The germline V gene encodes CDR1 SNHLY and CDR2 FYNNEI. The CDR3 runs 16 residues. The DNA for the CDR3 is TGTGCCAGCTTGCTTTTGACTAGCGGGGCCACAGATACGCAGTATTTT. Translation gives CASLLLTSGATDTQYF.

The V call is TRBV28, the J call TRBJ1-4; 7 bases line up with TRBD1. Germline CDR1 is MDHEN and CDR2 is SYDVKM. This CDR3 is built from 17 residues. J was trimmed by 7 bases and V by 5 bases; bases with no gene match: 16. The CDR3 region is CASSPTPQTGIFEKLFF. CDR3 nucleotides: TGTGCCAGCAGTCCTACGCCACAGACAGGGATATTTGAAAAACTGTTTTTT.

CDR3 sequence reads: CASNTGQNYGYTF. DNA for the CDR3: TGTGCCAGCAATACCGGGCAGAACTATGGCTACACCTTC. This chain uses TRBV12-3 or TRBV12-4 with TRBJ1-2; no reliable D call. V was clipped by 7 bases and J by 2 bases, with 11 bases between them. The CDR3 covers 13 residues.

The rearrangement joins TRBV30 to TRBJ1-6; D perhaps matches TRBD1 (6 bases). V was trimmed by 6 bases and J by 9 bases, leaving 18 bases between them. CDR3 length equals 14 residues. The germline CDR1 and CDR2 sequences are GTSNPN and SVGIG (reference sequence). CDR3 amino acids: CACSSGQSLSPLHF. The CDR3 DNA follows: TGTGCCTGCAGCTCGGGACAATCTCTTTCACCCCTCCACTTT.

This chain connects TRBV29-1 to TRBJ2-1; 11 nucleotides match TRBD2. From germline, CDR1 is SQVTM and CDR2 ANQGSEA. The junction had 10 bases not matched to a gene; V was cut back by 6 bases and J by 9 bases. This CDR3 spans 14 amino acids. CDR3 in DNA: TGCAGCGTCATGACTAGCGGGGCCAGCAGTGAGCAGTTCTTC. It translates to CSVMTSGASSEQFF.

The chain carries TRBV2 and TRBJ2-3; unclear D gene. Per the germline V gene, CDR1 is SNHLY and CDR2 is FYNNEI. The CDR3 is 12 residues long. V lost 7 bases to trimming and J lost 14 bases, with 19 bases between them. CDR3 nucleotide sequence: TGTGCCAGCACCTTAGGCCGTGTATCTGGGTATTTT. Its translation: CASTLGRVSGYF.

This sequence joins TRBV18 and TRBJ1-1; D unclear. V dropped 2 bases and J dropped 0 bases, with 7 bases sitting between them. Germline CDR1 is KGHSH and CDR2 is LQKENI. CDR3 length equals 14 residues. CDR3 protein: CASSPAVMNTEAFF. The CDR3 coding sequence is TGTGCCAGCTCACCAGCGGTGATGAACACTGAAGCTTTCTTT.

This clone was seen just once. CDR3 residues: CASRGAGGPRTGELFF. CDR3 bases: TGTGCCAGTAGGGGAGCGGGAGGGCCGAGGACCGGGGAGCTGTTTTTT. The V and J genes are TRBV19 and TRBJ2-2, with 10 bases fitting TRBD2. Unmatched junction bases numbered 9, after V lost 6 bases and J lost 5 bases. Germline-derived CDR1 and CDR2 are LNHDA and SQIVND (reference sequence). The CDR3 has 16 residues.

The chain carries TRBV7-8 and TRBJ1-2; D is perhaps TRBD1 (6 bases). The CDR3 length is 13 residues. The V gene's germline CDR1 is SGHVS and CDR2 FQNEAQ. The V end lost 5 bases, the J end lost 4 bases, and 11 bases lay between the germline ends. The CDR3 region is CASSVGTIYGYTF. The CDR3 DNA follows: TGTGCCAGCAGCGTCGGGACAATCTATGGCTACACCTTC.

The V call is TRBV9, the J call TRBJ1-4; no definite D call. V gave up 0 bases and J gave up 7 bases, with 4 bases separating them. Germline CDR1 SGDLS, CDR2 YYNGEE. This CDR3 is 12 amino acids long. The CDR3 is CASSVEGEKLFF. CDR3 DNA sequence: TGTGCCAGCAGCGTAGAGGGTGAAAAACTGTTTTTT.

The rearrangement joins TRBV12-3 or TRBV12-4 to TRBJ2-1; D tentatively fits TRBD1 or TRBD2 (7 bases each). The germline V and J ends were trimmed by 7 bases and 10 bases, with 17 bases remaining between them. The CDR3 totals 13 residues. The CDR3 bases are TGTGCCAGCACTTGGTCTCAGGGGGGGGAGCAGTTCTTC. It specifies CASTWSQGGEQFF.

The CDR3 DNA reads TGTGCCAGCAGCGTAGCCCTCATGAACACTGAAGCTTTCTTT. It yields the protein CASSVALMNTEAFF. The chain employs TRBV9 and TRBJ1-1; the D is unclear. The CDR3 covers 14 residues. CDR1 is SGDLS and CDR2 is YYNGEE in the germline V gene. Trimming removed 0 bases at V and 0 bases at J, with 6 bases between.

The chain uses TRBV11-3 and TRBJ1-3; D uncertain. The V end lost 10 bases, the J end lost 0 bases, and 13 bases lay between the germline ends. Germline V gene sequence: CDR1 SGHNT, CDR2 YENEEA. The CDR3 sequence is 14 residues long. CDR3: CAIGDGSSGNTIYF. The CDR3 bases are TGTGCCATCGGCGACGGGAGCTCTGGAAACACCATATATTTT. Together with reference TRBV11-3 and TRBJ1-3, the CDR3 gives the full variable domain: EAGVVQSPRYKIIEKKQPVAFWCNPISGHNTLYWYLQNLGQGPELLIRYENEEAVDDSQLPKDRFSAERLKGVDSTLKIQPAELGDSAVYLCAIGDGSSGNTIYFGEGSWLTVV.

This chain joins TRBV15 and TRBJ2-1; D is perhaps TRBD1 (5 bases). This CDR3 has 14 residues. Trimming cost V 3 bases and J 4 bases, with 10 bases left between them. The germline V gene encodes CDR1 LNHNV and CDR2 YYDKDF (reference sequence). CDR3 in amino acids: CATSRGQGYNEQFF. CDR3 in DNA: TGTGCCACCAGCAGGGGTCAGGGATACAATGAGCAGTTCTTC.